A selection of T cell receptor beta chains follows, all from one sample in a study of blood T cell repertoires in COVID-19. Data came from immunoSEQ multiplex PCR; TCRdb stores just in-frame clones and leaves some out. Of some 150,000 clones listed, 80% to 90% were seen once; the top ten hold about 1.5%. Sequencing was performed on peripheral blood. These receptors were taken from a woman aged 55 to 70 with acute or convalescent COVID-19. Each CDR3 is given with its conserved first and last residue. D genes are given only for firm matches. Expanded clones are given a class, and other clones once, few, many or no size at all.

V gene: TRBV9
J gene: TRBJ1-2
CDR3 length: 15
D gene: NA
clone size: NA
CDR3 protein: CASSLRGGQLYGYTF
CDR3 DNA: TGTGCCAGCAGCCTAAGAGGAGGACAGCTCTATGGCTACACCTTC

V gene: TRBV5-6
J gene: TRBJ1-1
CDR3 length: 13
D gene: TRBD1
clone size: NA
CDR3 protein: CASSLWDRIEAFF
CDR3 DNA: TGTGCCAGCAGCTTGTGGGACAGGATAGAAGCTTTCTTT

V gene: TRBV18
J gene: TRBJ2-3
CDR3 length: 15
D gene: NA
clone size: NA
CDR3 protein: CASSPPNSNTDTQYF
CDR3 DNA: TGTGCCAGCTCACCACCGAACAGTAACACAGATACGCAGTATTTT

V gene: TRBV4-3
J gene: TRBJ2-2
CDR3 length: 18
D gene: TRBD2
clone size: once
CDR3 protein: CASSQEGVAGLNTGELFF
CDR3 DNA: TGCGCCAGCAGCCAAGAAGGGGTAGCGGGCTTGAACACCGGGGAGCTGTTTTTT

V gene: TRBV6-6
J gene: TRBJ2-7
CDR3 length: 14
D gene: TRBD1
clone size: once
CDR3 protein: CASRLMDRVHEQYF
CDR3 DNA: TGTGCCAGCAGACTAATGGACAGGGTCCACGAGCAGTACTTC

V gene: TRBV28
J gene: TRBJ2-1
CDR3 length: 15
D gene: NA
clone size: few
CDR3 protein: CASRPGGRTYNEQFF
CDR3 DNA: TGTGCCAGCAGGCCTGGGGGCAGAACCTACAATGAGCAGTTCTTC

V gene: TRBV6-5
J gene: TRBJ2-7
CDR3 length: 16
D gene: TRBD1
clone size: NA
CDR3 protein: CASSSTQDRGTYEQYF
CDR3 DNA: TGTGCCAGCAGTTCGACTCAAGACAGGGGAACCTACGAGCAGTACTTC

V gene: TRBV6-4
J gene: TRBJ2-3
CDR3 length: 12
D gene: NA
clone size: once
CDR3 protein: CASSPGTDTQYF
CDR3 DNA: TGTGCCAGCAGCCCGGGCACAGATACGCAGTATTTT

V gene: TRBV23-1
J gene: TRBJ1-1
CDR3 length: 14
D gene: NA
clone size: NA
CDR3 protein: CASSQSPTDTEAFF
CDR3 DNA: TGCGCCAGCAGTCAATCCCCCACGGACACTGAAGCTTTCTTT

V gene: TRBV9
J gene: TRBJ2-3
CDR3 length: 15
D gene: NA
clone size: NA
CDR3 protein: CASSVGGGQTDTQYF
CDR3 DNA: TGTGCCAGCAGCGTAGGGGGAGGACAAACAGATACGCAGTATTTT

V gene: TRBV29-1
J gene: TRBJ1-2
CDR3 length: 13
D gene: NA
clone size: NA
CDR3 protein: CSVQGLTHYGYTF
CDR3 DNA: TGCAGCGTTCAGGGCTTAACCCACTATGGCTACACCTTC

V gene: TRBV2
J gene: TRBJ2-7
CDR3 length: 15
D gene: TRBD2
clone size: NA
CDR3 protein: CASSVLWRGNGEQYF
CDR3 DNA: TGTGCCAGCAGTGTTCTTTGGCGGGGGAACGGCGAGCAGTACTTC

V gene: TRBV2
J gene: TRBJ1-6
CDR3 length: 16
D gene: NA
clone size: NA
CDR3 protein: CASSLFSRVYNSPLHF
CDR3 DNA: TGTGCCAGCAGTCTTTTTAGCCGGGTATATAATTCACCCCTCCACTTT

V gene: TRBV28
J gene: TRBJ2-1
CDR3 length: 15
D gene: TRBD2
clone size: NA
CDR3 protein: CASSRGLADYNEQFF
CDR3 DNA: TGTGCCAGCAGTCGAGGACTAGCGGACTACAATGAGCAGTTCTTC

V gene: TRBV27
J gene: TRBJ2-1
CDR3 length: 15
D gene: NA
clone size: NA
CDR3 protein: CASSRRGLGYNEQFF
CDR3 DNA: TGTGCCAGCAGCAGACGGGGATTGGGATACAATGAGCAGTTCTTC

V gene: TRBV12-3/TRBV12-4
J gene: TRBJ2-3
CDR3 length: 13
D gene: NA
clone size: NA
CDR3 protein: CASSEGVTDTQYF
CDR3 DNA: TGTGCCAGCAGCGAGGGGGTCACAGATACGCAGTATTTT

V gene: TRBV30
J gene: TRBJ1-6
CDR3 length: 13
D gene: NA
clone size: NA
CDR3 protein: CAWRDGQNSPLHF
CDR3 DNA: TGTGCCTGGAGAGACGGACAGAATTCACCCCTCCACTTT

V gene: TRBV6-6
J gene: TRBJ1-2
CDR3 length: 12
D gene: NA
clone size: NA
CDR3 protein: CASRLQGSGYTF
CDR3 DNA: TGTGCCAGCAGGTTACAGGGCTCCGGCTACACCTTC

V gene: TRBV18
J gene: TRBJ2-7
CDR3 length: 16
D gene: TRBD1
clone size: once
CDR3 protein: CASSRPGTGLSYEQYF
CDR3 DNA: TGTGCCAGCTCCCGCCCCGGGACAGGGCTCTCCTACGAGCAGTACTTC

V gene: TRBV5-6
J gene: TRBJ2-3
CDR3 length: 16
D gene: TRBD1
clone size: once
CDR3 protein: CASSLLLRQGQDTQYF
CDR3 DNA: TGTGCCAGCAGCCTCCTCCTCCGACAGGGCCAAGATACGCAGTATTTT